The 7 T cell receptor beta chains listed next were all sequenced from one sample in a study of beta chain features in type 1 diabetes. The entirety of the isolated RNA underwent reverse transcription, so expressed TCRB transcripts were sequenced. TCRdb keeps only in-frame clones here, not all; method: immunoSEQ multiplex PCR. Of hundreds of thousands of clones in the sample, roughly 17% were seen once. The sequencing sample was made of naive CD4+ T cells from blood. These TCRs come from a woman between 18 and 29 years old in good health.

This rearrangement joins TRBV5-1 to TRBJ1-4, with 7 bases that match TRBD1. Germline V gene lookup returns CDR1 SGHRS and CDR2 YFSETQ. Trimming removed 0 bases from V and 8 bases from J; junction bases left unmatched: 4. This CDR3 has 14 amino acids. The DNA for the CDR3 is TGCGCCAGCAGCTTGGGACAGGGATGGGAAAAACTGTTTTTT. Amino acid sequence: CASSLGQGWEKLFF.

The chain joins TRBV28 to TRBJ1-3; 8 bases line up with TRBD1. Losses at the gene ends were 8 bases for V and 3 bases for J; bases not matched to a gene: 9. The CDR3 extends over 15 amino acids. CDR1 and CDR2 (germline): MDHEN, SYDVKM. DNA for the CDR3: TGTGCCAGCCAAGGACAGGGCAAGGATGGAAACACCATATATTTT. It encodes CASQGQGKDGNTIYF.

This clone was counted a single time. The V gene is TRBV15, the J gene TRBJ2-6; D unresolved. CDR1 LNHNV and CDR2 YYDKDF come from the germline V gene (reference sequence). The V and J ends lost 3 bases and 1 base respectively, with 16 bases between them. The CDR3 covers 18 residues. This CDR3 reads CATSSQTPWVSGANVLTF. CDR3 nucleotides: TGTGCCACCAGCAGCCAAACCCCCTGGGTGTCTGGGGCCAACGTCCTGACTTTC.

The genes are TRBV6-6 and TRBJ2-7; 12 bases fit TRBD2. CDR3 length equals 13 residues. Germline V CDR1 and CDR2: MNHNY, SVGAGI (reference sequence). After removal of 11 bases from V and 6 bases from J, the junction contained 8 bases not matched to a gene. The CDR3 DNA reads as TGTGCCGCGAGACTAGCGGGAGTCGGCGAGCAGTACTTC. It is translated as CAARLAGVGEQYF.

To note about this clone: The sample holds other DNA sequences that translate to the same CDR3. The chain combines TRBV9 with TRBJ2-2, with D unclear. The CDR3 extends over 14 amino acids. Germline CDR1 is SGDLS and CDR2 is YYNGEE. V was trimmed by 0 bases and J by 1 base, leaving 4 bases between them. The CDR3 DNA is TGTGCCAGCAGCGTAGAAGGGAACACCGGGGAGCTGTTTTTT. Its protein product is CASSVEGNTGELFF. Combining the CDR3 with reference TRBV9 and TRBJ2-2 gives the whole variable domain DSGVTQTPKHLITATGQRVTLRCSPRSGDLSVYWYQQSLDQGLQFLIQYYNGEERAKGNILERFSAQQFPDLHSELNLSSLELGDSALYFCASSVEGNTGELFFGEGSRLTVL.

The chain is built from TRBV7-8 and TRBJ2-1, with D unclear. The CDR3 loop spans 16 amino acids. The V end lost 0 bases, the J end lost 10 bases, and 19 bases lay between the germline ends. Germline CDR1 reads SGHVS; CDR2 reads FQNEAQ. CDR3: CASSLARLTSIYEQFF. Here the CDR3 DNA reads TGTGCCAGCAGCTTAGCTCGGCTTACCTCGATCTACGAGCAGTTCTTC.

This clone was seen a few times. This chain links TRBV7-9 with TRBJ2-3; 9 bases fit TRBD1. The CDR3 sequence is 16 residues long. Germline-derived CDR1 and CDR2 are SEHNR and FQNEAQ (reference sequence). Unmatched junction bases numbered 10, after V lost 6 bases and J lost 3 bases. The CDR3 reads CASSPPGQGGTDTQYF. The CDR3 coding sequence is TGTGCCAGCAGTCCCCCGGGACAGGGTGGAACAGATACGCAGTATTTT.